This T cell receptor (beta chain) was captured in a study of T cells in Graves' hyperthyroidism and ophthalmopathy. This CDR3 region has 12 residues. V was cut by 7 bases and J by 7 bases, with 14 bases left in between. From germline, CDR1 is SQVTM and CDR2 ANQGSEA. In its sample, this clonotype was seen a few times. Its antigen is currently unknown. Study-level findings and limits: Most thyroid clonotypes that were expanded above 0.001 also turned up in blood.

What was amplified from RNA transcripts were TCR beta CDR3 regions. HTBI primers were used for first-round RT-PCR of the TCR CDR3. TCRdb re-called the multiplex PCR reads through MiXCR, storing one row per CDR3 protein. Of around 400,000 distinct CDR3 sequences in the sample, about 15% were seen once. Duration under 3 months, a NOSPECS grade of at least 4, and a Clinical Activity Score of at least 3 characterized the ophthalmopathy patients. Based on clinical symptoms, serum thyroxine and TRAb, thyroid ultrasound and orbital computed tomography, diagnoses were reached. The source of the PBMCs was around 10 ml of fresh peripheral blood.

The gene calls are TRBV29-1 and TRBJ2-4; D is ambiguous. This TCR came from a woman aged 60-75 years with Graves' ophthalmopathy. Sequenced material: blood. The CDR3 DNA is TGCAGCGGCTTAGCTGCTTGGAACATTCAGTACTTC. Translating it yields CSGLAAWNIQYF.